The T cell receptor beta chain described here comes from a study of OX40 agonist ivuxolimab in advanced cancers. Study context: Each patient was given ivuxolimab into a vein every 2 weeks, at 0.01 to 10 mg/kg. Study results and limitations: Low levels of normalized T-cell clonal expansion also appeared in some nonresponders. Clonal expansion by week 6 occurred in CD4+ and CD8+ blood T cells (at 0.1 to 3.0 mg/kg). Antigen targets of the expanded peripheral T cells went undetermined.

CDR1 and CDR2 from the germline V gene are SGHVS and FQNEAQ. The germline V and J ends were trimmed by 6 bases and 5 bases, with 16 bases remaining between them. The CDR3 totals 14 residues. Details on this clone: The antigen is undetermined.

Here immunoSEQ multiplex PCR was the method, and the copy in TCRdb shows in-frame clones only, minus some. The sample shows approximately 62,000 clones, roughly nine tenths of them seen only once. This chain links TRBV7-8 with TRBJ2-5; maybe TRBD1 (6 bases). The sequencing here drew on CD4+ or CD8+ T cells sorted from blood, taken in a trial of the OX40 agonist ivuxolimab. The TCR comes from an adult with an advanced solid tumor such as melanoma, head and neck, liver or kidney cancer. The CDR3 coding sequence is TGTGCCAGCAGTTCATATGGGGGCGGCGAGACCCAGTACTTC. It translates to CASSSYGGGETQYF.